The 28 T cell receptor beta chains reported below all come from one sample, sequenced in a study of shared clonotypes between healthy human individuals. TCRdb's copy holds only in-frame clones and misses some; the assay was immunoSEQ multiplex PCR. The sample consists of 2 million to 2.5 million clones, around 92% of them appearing once. What was sequenced was naive CD4+ T cells from PBMCs. This sample's subset: CD45RA+ positively selected. Source of these receptors: a man aged 18 to 29 in good health. Some clones in this sample may be carry-over from other donors' samples.

The J gene is TRBJ2-5, the V gene TRBV19; 12 bases are a match to TRBD1. Trimming removed 1 base from V and 5 bases from J; junction bases left unmatched: 5. Looked up from germline, CDR1 is LNHDA and CDR2 is SQIVND (reference sequence). This CDR3 is 16 amino acids long. CDR3 nucleotide sequence: TGTGCCAGTAGTATAGGTGGGACAGGGGGCAGGGAGACCCAGTACTTC. This gives the protein CASSIGGTGGRETQYF.

The chain couples TRBV10-1 to TRBJ1-3; 8 bases agree with TRBD1. The CDR3 totals 20 residues. Trimming cost V 6 bases and J 0 bases; bases outside gene matches: 19. Per germline, CDR1 WNHNN and CDR2 SYGVQD (reference sequence). DNA for the CDR3: TGCGCCAGCAGGGTTGAGTTGACAGGGGATAGTTGGCCCTCTGGAAACACCATATATTTT. This encodes CASRVELTGDSWPSGNTIYF.

Worth noting for this clone: At the DNA level, this CDR3 is encoded by other sequences in the same sample as well. V usage is TRBV7-7 and J usage is TRBJ2-3; D is ambiguous. This CDR3 is 12 amino acids long. The germline V gene has CDR1 SSHAT and CDR2 FNYEAQ (reference sequence). Trimming pared 5 bases from V and 2 bases from J, leaving 5 bases between. The CDR3 sequence is CASSPDTDTQYF. The CDR3, as DNA: TGTGCCAGCAGCCCCGACACAGATACGCAGTATTTT. The entire variable domain, with the rest obtained from reference TRBV7-7 and TRBJ2-3, is as follows: GAGVSQSPRYKVTKRGQDVTLRCDPISSHATLYWYQQALGQGPEFLTYFNYEAQPDKSGLPSDRFSAERPEGSISTLTIQRTEQRDSAMYRCASSPDTDTQYFGPGTRLTVL.

The chain uses TRBV7-2 and TRBJ2-1; TRBD1 matches at 9 bases. Germline lookup yields CDR1 SGHTA and CDR2 FQGNSA. The CDR3 spans 15 residues. J lost 4 bases, V lost 6 bases, and 7 bases had no gene match. The CDR3 is CASRPPTGGYNEQFF. For the CDR3, the DNA is TGTGCCAGCAGGCCACCGACAGGGGGATACAATGAGCAGTTCTTC.

J is TRBJ1-3 and V is TRBV4-1, with D possibly TRBD1 on 5 matching bases. The CDR3 is 15 residues long. CDR1 and CDR2 from the germline V gene are MGHRA and YSYEKL. Between the trimmed V and J ends, which lost 4 bases and 3 bases, there was a span of 13 bases. The CDR3 DNA reads TGCGCCAGCAGCCCTCTGCCAGGGTTTGGAAACACCATATATTTT. It yields the protein CASSPLPGFGNTIYF.

The rearrangement links TRBV10-3 to TRBJ2-7, with TRBD1 as a possible D gene (5 bases). Germline loops: CDR1 ENHRY, CDR2 SYGVKD. V dropped 6 bases and J dropped 3 bases, with 9 bases sitting between them. The CDR3 loop spans 12 amino acids. CDR3 sequence (DNA): TGTGCCATCAGAGCCCAGGGCTACGAGCAGTACTTC. Translating it yields CAIRAQGYEQYF.

The rearrangement joins TRBV5-1 to TRBJ2-1; 9 bases map to TRBD2. Per the germline V gene, CDR1 is SGHRS and CDR2 is YFSETQ. This CDR3 comprises 16 residues. Trimming removed 0 bases from V and 8 bases from J; junction bases left unmatched: 9. In DNA, the CDR3 is TGCGCCAGCAGCTTGGCCCTAGCGGGACCATCGGATGAGCAGTTCTTC. Its protein is CASSLALAGPSDEQFF.

This sequence joins TRBV28 and TRBJ2-7; the match to TRBD1 covers 9 bases. CDR1 and CDR2 (germline): MDHEN, SYDVKM. This CDR3 region has 15 residues. V was clipped by 5 bases and J by 4 bases; unmatched bases: 9. DNA for the CDR3: TGTGCCAGCAGTACCACCGGGACAGGGAGGTACGAGCAGTACTTC. Encoded protein: CASSTTGTGRYEQYF. Supplemented by reference TRBV28 and TRBJ2-7, the full variable domain reads DVKVTQSSRYLVKRTGEKVFLECVQDMDHENMFWYRQDPGLGLRLIYFSYDVKMKEKGDIPEGYSVSREKKERFSLILESASTNQTSMYLCASSTTGTGRYEQYFGPGTRLTVT.

The chain joins TRBV28 to TRBJ1-1, with a tentative D call TRBD1 (6 bases). The germline gives CDR1 MDHEN, CDR2 SYDVKM. The CDR3 length is 11 residues. V gave up 7 bases and J gave up 11 bases, with 14 bases separating them. CDR3 bases: TGTGCCAGCACCCTGGGCCAGGGGGCTTTCTTT. Amino acid sequence: CASTLGQGAFF.

The chain couples TRBV27 to TRBJ1-2, with TRBD1 identical over 8 bases. J gave up 3 bases and V 3 bases, and 6 bases lay outside the gene matches. CDR3 size: 15 residues. Germline values: CDR1 MNHEY, CDR2 SMNVEV (reference sequence). The CDR3 region is CASSFSTTGDYGYTF. CDR3 sequence (DNA): TGTGCCAGCAGTTTTTCCACGACAGGGGACTATGGCTACACCTTC.

On this clone: In the same sample, other DNA sequences code for this CDR3. The rearrangement joins TRBV5-1 to TRBJ2-5; 11 bases are shared with TRBD1. Looked up from germline, CDR1 is SGHRS and CDR2 is YFSETQ. The CDR3 runs to 15 residues. V lost 4 bases to trimming and J lost 5 bases; unmatched junction nucleotides: 7. The CDR3 region is CASSPRDRGTETQYF. In DNA form, the CDR3 reads TGCGCCAGCAGCCCCCGGGACAGGGGGACGGAGACCCAGTACTTC.

V gene TRBV29-1 combines with J gene TRBJ2-5; 7 bases are a match to TRBD1. CDR3 length equals 13 residues. V lost 8 bases and J lost 4; bases outside the gene matches: 10. Germline V gene data show CDR1 as SQVTM and CDR2 as ANQGSEA. The CDR3 here is CSTRQGGRETQYF. In DNA form, the CDR3 reads TGCAGCACTCGACAGGGTGGGCGAGAGACCCAGTACTTC.

The J gene is TRBJ1-3, the V gene TRBV28; D gene unclear. The CDR3 consists of 14 residues. Trimming took 10 bases from V and 0 from J, leaving 13 bases between them. The germline gives CDR1 MDHEN, CDR2 SYDVKM. CDR3 residues: CATNRGFSGNTIYF. The CDR3 DNA sequence: TGTGCCACCAACCGGGGATTCTCTGGAAACACCATATATTTT.

The chain employs TRBV18 and TRBJ1-1; D unclear. Germline V gene lookup returns CDR1 KGHSH and CDR2 LQKENI. CDR3 length: 12 amino acids. The V end lost 8 bases, the J end lost 7 bases, and 14 bases lay between the germline ends. The CDR3 loop is CASTPRLGEAFF. The CDR3 nucleotides are TGTGCCAGCACCCCACGCCTTGGTGAAGCTTTCTTT.

V usage is TRBV4-3 and J usage is TRBJ2-6; possibly TRBD2 for D (6 bases). The CDR3 length is 21 residues. Trimming removed 1 base from V and 2 bases from J, with 24 bases in between. Germline assignment: CDR1 LGHNA and CDR2 YSLEER. CDR3 loop: CASSQGNWQGGVGAGANVLTF. The CDR3, as DNA: TGCGCCAGCAGCCAAGGAAATTGGCAGGGAGGTGTCGGTGCTGGGGCCAACGTCCTGACTTTC.

The chain has TRBV5-1 and TRBJ2-1; D is unclear. Germline-derived CDR1 and CDR2 are SGHRS and YFSETQ. This CDR3 contains 15 residues. V dropped 3 bases and J dropped 0 bases, with 10 bases sitting between them. The CDR3 bases are TGCGCCAGCAGCTCCGGATTCGACTCCTACAATGAGCAGTTCTTC. This codes for CASSSGFDSYNEQFF. Full variable domain (remainder filled in from reference TRBV5-1 and TRBJ2-1): KAGVTQTPRYLIKTRGQQVTLSCSPISGHRSVSWYQQTPGQGLQFLFEYFSETQRNKGNFPGRFSGRQFSNSRSEMNVSTLELGDSALYLCASSSGFDSYNEQFFGPGTRLTVL.

This CDR3 reads CSAKGGSPLHF. CDR3 sequence (DNA): TGCAGTGCTAAGGGGGGGTCACCCCTCCACTTT. The V gene is TRBV20-1, the J gene TRBJ1-6; D may be TRBD1 (6 bases). The V end lost 4 bases, the J end lost 10 bases, and 8 bases lay between the germline ends. The CDR3 spans 11 residues. Per germline, CDR1 DFQATT and CDR2 SNEGSKA (reference sequence).

V and J are TRBV6-1 and TRBJ2-7, with D uncertain. The CDR3 runs 13 residues. Germline-derived CDR1 and CDR2 are MNHNS and SASEGT. V lost 7 bases and J 6 bases, leaving 16 bases between the germline ends. The CDR3 sequence: CASKSTVVGEQYF. CDR3 in DNA: TGTGCCAGCAAGTCCACAGTTGTCGGCGAGCAGTACTTC.

This clone was observed a single time. The V gene is TRBV21-1, the J gene TRBJ1-4; the table's D call TRBD1 went unverified against the DNA. TRBV21-1 has pseudogene status. The CDR3 is 17 residues long. CDR3 loop: CASSKVGRVGTNEKLFF. CDR3 nucleotide sequence: TGTGCCAGCAGCAAAGTGGGCAGGGTGGGAACTAATGAAAAACTGTTTTTT.

Details on this clone: Other DNA sequences from this sample encode an identical CDR3 as well. The chain recombines TRBV5-1 with TRBJ1-2; 7 nucleotides align to TRBD1. The J segment lost 8 bases and the V segment lost 1 base, leaving 5 bases of the junction unmatched. CDR1 is SGHRS and CDR2 is YFSETQ in the germline V gene. This CDR3 is 13 amino acids long. The CDR3 nucleotides are TGCGCCAGCAGCTTGACAGGGGAGAGAGGCTACACCTTC. Translation: CASSLTGERGYTF.

The chain recombines TRBV13 with TRBJ1-2; TRBD1 matches 7 bases. Germline CDR1 is PRHDT and CDR2 is FYEKMQ (reference sequence). The CDR3 length is 13 residues. V dropped 3 bases and J dropped 5; count of bases not matched to a gene: 3. The CDR3 DNA reads as TGTGCCAGCAGCTTGACAGGGAGTTATGGCTACACCTTC. Its translation is CASSLTGSYGYTF.

This rearrangement joins TRBV7-3 to TRBJ2-1; TRBD2 matches at 10 bases. Looked up from germline, CDR1 is SGHTA and CDR2 is FQGTGA. With V trimmed by 3 bases and J by 5 bases, 7 bases remained unmatched. This CDR3 is built from 16 residues. The CDR3 coding sequence is TGTGCCAGCAGCTTGCTAGCGGGAGTCCAAAACAATGAGCAGTTCTTC. Its protein product is CASSLLAGVQNNEQFF.

The chain has TRBV15 and TRBJ2-7; no reliable D call. Looked up from germline, CDR1 is LNHNV and CDR2 is YYDKDF (reference sequence). The CDR3 has 14 residues. The germline V and J ends were trimmed by 0 bases and 6 bases, with 12 bases remaining between them. The CDR3 reads CATSREGIPGEQYF. In DNA form, the CDR3 reads TGTGCCACCAGCAGAGAGGGAATCCCGGGCGAGCAGTACTTC. The variable domain in full, with the rest retrieved from reference TRBV15 and TRBJ2-7, is DAMVIQNPRYQVTQFGKPVTLSCSQTLNHNVMYWYQQKSSQAPKLLFHYYDKDFNNEADTPDNFQSRRPNTSFCFLDIRSPGLGDTAMYLCATSREGIPGEQYFGPGTRLTVT.

The CDR3 sequence: CASSPLSGTVNNEQFF. Here the CDR3 DNA reads TGCGCCAGCAGCCCGCTTAGTGGGACAGTAAACAATGAGCAGTTCTTC. The V and J genes are TRBV5-1 and TRBJ2-1; 7 bases are a match to TRBD1. The V gene's germline CDR1 is SGHRS and CDR2 YFSETQ. Trimming cost V 4 bases and J 5 bases; bases outside gene matches: 12. This CDR3 region has 16 residues.

The gene calls are TRBV7-2 and TRBJ2-5; TRBD1 might be the D (5 bases). V shed 5 bases and J shed 5 bases, with 18 bases lying between them. CDR3 length equals 15 residues. Germline V lookup: CDR1 SGHTA, CDR2 FQGNSA. The CDR3 bases are TGTGCCAGCAGCGCCGATCGTCAGGGTTTCGAGACCCAGTACTTC. This gives the protein CASSADRQGFETQYF.

The CDR3 region is CSVEDRGQSYGYTF. DNA for the CDR3: TGCAGCGTTGAAGACAGGGGTCAGAGCTATGGCTACACCTTC. This sequence joins TRBV29-1 and TRBJ1-2, with TRBD1 as a possible D gene (6 bases). Trimming shortened V by 0 bases and J by 4 bases, and 12 bases separated the two germline ends. The CDR3 length is 14 residues. Looked up from germline, CDR1 is SQVTM and CDR2 is ANQGSEA.

For this clone: One end of the junction varies from germline; a read error may be responsible. The chain is built from TRBV15 and TRBJ2-7; 9 positions match TRBD1. The germline CDR1 and CDR2 sequences are LNHNV and YYDKDF (reference sequence). This CDR3 has 13 amino acids. CDR3 nucleotide sequence: TGTGCCACCAGCAGGGCCGGGACAGGGAGTTTGTCCTTC. Translated: CATSRAGTGSLSF.

The chain combines TRBV28 with TRBJ2-3; 11 bases map to TRBD2. The CDR3 is made up of 16 amino acids. Losses at the gene ends were 2 bases for V and 4 bases for J; bases not matched to a gene: 5. Germline CDR1 is MDHEN and CDR2 is SYDVKM. The CDR3 reads CASSLGGSGRADTQYF. DNA of the CDR3: TGTGCCAGCAGTTTAGGGGGTAGCGGGAGGGCAGATACGCAGTATTTT.